Following are 6 T cell receptor beta chains from one sample sequenced in a study of graft-versus-host responses after intestinal transplantation. Profiled with immunoSEQ multiplex PCR; TCRdb holds only in-frame clones, not every one. The data show roughly 38,000 clones, around 95% seen once. The sequences come from PBMCs, collected 16 days after intestinal transplant. Source of these receptors: a human patient who received an intestinal transplant, so some T cells may come from the graft donor.

The chain recombines TRBV15 with TRBJ2-7, with 7 bases that match TRBD2. Germline loops: CDR1 LNHNV, CDR2 YYDKDF (reference sequence). Unmatched junction bases numbered 2, after V lost 9 bases and J lost 3 bases. There are 11 residues in the CDR3. CDR3 amino acids: CATQRDYEQYF. CDR3 coding DNA: TGTGCCACGCAGCGGGACTACGAGCAGTACTTC.

The chain has TRBV28 and TRBJ1-5, with D possibly being TRBD1 (6 bases). V gave up 2 bases and J gave up 7 bases, with 15 bases separating them. This CDR3 is 15 amino acids long. CDR1 and CDR2 (germline): MDHEN, SYDVKM. This CDR3 is CASSLMIQGRQPQHF. CDR3 DNA: TGTGCCAGCAGTTTAATGATACAGGGAAGGCAGCCCCAGCATTTT. The full variable domain, in which reference TRBV28 and TRBJ1-5 provide the parts outside the CDR3, is DVKVTQSSRYLVKRTGEKVFLECVQDMDHENMFWYRQDPGLGLRLIYFSYDVKMKEKGDIPEGYSVSREKKERFSLILESASTNQTSMYLCASSLMIQGRQPQHFGDGTRLSIL.

A single count supports this clone. The V call is TRBV12-2, the J call TRBJ2-7; the table's D call, TRBD1, was not checked against the DNA. TRBV12-2 is listed as a pseudogene. This CDR3 comprises 15 residues. CDR3 loop: CASRLAWQATYEQYF. CDR3 nucleotides: TGTGCAAGTCGCTTAGCGTGGCAGGCTACCTACGAGCAGTACTTC.

This chain joins TRBV4-2 and TRBJ2-7, with a possible D match to TRBD2 (6 bases). This CDR3 comprises 11 residues. The germline V gene has CDR1 LGHNA and CDR2 YNFKEQ. V gave up 3 bases and J gave up 10 bases, with 10 bases separating them. The CDR3 nucleotides are TGTGCCAGCAGCCAGCCGGGACTCCAGTACTTC. Protein: CASSQPGLQYF.

V gene TRBV7-9 combines with J gene TRBJ1-5; D uncertain. CDR1 is SEHNR and CDR2 is FQNEAQ in the germline V gene (reference sequence). V lost 7 bases, J lost 3 bases, and 7 bases lay in between. This CDR3 has 12 amino acids. CDR3 loop: CASKEDNQPQHF. DNA for the CDR3: TGTGCCAGCAAGGAGGACAATCAGCCCCAGCATTTT.

This clone was seen only a few times. V usage is TRBV18 and J usage is TRBJ2-4; D gene unclear. V was shortened by 2 bases and J by 8 bases, with 10 bases between the two germline ends. The length of the CDR3 is 13 residues. The V gene's germline CDR1 is KGHSH and CDR2 LQKENI. The CDR3: CASSPSFVDIQYF. DNA of the CDR3: TGTGCCAGCTCACCAAGTTTCGTGGACATTCAGTACTTC. The full variable domain, with the rest looked up from reference TRBV18 and TRBJ2-4, is NAGVMQNPRHLVRRRGQEARLRCSPMKGHSHVYWYRQLPEEGLKFMVYLQKENIIDESGMPKERFSAEFPKEGPSILRIQQVVRGDSAAYFCASSPSFVDIQYFGAGTRLSVL.